Below, one T cell receptor beta chain is given with its context. No antigen is known for it. This clone may be a read error of a much larger clone one base away. CDR1 is MNHNS and CDR2 is SASEGT in the germline V gene. The CDR3 is 14 residues long. Previously described methods with listed TCR primers produced the bulk TCR libraries. TCRdb reprocessed the PCR reads with MiXCR, giving one entry per CDR3 protein. In the table there are 45,000 to 55,000 distinct CDR3 sequences, roughly a third of which are singletons. The data are from a study of molecular identifiers for immune sequencing clone quantification. Study results and caveats: Effector cells kept over 97% of their molecules in clones above 20 RNA copies, while naive cells kept under 1% there.

The sequencing sample was made of naive CD8+ T cells from blood, with Jurkat cell RNA spiked in. The sample's subset: FACS-sorted CD8+CD4-CCR7+CD45RA+ naive T cells. The clonotype originates from a human donor in good health. Some libraries in this study had Jurkat cell RNA spiked in. The chain employs TRBV6-1 and TRBJ2-7; 7 nucleotides agree with TRBD1. The CDR3 region has the DNA TGTGCCAGCAGTGAAGGACAGGGTCCCTACGAGCAGCACTTC. Translation: CASSEGQGPYEQHF.